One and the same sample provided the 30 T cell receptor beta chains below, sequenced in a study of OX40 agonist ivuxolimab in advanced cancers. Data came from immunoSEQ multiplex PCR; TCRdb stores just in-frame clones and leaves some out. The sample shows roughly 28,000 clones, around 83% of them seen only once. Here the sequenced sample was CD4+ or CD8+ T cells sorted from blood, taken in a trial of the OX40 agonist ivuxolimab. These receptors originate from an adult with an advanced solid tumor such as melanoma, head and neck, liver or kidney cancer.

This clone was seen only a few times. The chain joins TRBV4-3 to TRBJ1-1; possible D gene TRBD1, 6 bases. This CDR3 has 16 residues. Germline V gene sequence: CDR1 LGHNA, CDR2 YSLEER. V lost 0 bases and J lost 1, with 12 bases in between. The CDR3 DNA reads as TGCGCCAGCAGCCAAGAACGGAGGGGGTGGAACACTGAAGCTTTCTTT. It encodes CASSQERRGWNTEAFF.

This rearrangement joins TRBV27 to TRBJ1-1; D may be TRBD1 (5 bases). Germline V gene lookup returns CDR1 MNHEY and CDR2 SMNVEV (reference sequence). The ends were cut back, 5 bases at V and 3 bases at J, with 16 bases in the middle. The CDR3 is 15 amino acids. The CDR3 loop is CASSPRGTLHTEAFF. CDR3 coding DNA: TGTGCCAGCAGTCCCCGGGGCACTTTACACACTGAAGCTTTCTTT.

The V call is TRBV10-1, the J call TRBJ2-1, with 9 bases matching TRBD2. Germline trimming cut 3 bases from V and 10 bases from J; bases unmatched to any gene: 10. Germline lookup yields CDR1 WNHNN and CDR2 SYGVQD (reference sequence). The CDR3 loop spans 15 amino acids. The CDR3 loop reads CASSEIRTSEGEQFF. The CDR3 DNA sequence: TGCGCCAGCAGTGAAATCCGGACTAGCGAAGGAGAGCAGTTCTTC.

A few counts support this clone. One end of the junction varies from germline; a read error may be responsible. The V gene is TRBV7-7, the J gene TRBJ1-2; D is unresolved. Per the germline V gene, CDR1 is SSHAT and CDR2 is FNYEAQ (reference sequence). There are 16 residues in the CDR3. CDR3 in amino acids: CASSSKDSDGVYGYTF. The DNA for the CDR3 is TGTGCTAGCAGCTCCAAAGACTCCGACGGGGTCTATGGCTACACCTTC.

In DNA form, the CDR3 reads TGTGCCAGCAGTGAACAGCGGTATAGCAATCAGCCCCAGCATTTT. Protein product: CASSEQRYSNQPQHF. V gene TRBV2 combines with J gene TRBJ1-5; D gene uncertain. Looked up from germline, CDR1 is SNHLY and CDR2 is FYNNEI. V was cut by 2 bases and J by 0 bases, with 8 bases left in between. The CDR3 is 15 residues long.

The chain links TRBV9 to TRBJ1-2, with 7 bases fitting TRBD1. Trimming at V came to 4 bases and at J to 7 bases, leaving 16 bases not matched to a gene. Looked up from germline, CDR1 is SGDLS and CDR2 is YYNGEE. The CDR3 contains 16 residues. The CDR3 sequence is CASSPTASRGPRGYTF. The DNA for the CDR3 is TGTGCCAGCAGCCCGACCGCCTCGAGGGGGCCGCGTGGCTACACCTTC.

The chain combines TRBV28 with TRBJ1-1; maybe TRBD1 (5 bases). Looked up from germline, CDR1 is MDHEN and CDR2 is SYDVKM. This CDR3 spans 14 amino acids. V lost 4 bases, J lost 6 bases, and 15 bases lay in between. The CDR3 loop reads CASSYPSQGSEAFF. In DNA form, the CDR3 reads TGTGCCAGCAGTTACCCCTCCCAGGGCTCTGAAGCTTTCTTT.

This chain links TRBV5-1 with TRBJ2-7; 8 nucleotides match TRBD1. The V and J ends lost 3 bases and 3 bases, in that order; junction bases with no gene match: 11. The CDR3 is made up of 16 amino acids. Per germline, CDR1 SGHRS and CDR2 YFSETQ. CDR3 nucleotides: TGCGCCAGCAGCTCCCCCGGGACAGGTTCTATCTACGAGCAGTACTTC. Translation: CASSSPGTGSIYEQYF. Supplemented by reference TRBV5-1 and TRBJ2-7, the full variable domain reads KAGVTQTPRYLIKTRGQQVTLSCSPISGHRSVSWYQQTPGQGLQFLFEYFSETQRNKGNFPGRFSGRQFSNSRSEMNVSTLELGDSALYLCASSSPGTGSIYEQYFGPGTRLTVT.

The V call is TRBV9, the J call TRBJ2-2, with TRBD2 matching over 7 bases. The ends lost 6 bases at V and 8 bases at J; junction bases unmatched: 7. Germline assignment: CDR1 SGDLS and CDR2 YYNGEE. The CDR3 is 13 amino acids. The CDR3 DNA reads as TGTGCCAGCAAGCGGGACGCGTCGGGGGAGCTGTTTTTT. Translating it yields CASKRDASGELFF.

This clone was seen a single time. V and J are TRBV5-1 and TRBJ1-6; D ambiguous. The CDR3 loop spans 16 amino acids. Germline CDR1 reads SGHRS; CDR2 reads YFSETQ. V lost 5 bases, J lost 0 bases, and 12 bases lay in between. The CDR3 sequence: CASSREVSSYNSPLHF. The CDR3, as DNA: TGCGCCAGCAGTCGTGAGGTATCCTCCTATAATTCACCCCTCCACTTT.

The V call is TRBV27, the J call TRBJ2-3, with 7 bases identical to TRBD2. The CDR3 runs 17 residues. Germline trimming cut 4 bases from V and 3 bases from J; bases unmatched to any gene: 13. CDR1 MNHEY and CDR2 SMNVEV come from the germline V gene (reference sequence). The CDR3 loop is CASSSISTAGATDTQYF. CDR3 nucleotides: TGTGCCAGCAGTTCCATATCTACTGCGGGAGCTACAGATACGCAGTATTTT.

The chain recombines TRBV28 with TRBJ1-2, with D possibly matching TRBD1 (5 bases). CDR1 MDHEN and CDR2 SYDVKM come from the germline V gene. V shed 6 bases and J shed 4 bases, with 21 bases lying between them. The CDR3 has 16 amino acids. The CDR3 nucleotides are TGTGCCAGCAGCCCGGACGGGGGGATAGGGAGCTATGGCTACACCTTC. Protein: CASSPDGGIGSYGYTF.

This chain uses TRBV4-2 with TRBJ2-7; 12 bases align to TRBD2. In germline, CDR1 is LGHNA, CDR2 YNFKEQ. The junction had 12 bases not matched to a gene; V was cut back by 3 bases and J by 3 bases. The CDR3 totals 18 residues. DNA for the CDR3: TGTGCCAGCAGCCAGGACATTCTAGCGGGAGGGCTGAACTACGAGCAGTACTTC. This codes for CASSQDILAGGLNYEQYF.

The CDR3 bases are TGTGCCAGCAGTTTTTCTAACATGGGGGCCAGCTCCTACGAGCAGTACTTC. Translating it yields CASSFSNMGASSYEQYF. This chain links TRBV27 with TRBJ2-7, with D possibly TRBD1 on 6 matching bases. Germline V gene lookup returns CDR1 MNHEY and CDR2 SMNVEV (reference sequence). This CDR3 has 17 amino acids. Trimming took off 3 bases at V and 0 bases at J, with 18 bases between the two ends.

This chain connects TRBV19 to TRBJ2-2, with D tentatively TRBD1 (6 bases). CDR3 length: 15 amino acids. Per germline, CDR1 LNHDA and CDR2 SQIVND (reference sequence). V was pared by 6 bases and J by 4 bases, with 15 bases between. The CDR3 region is CASRNRAPSTGELFF. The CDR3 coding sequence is TGTGCCAGTAGGAACAGGGCCCCGAGCACCGGGGAGCTGTTTTTT.

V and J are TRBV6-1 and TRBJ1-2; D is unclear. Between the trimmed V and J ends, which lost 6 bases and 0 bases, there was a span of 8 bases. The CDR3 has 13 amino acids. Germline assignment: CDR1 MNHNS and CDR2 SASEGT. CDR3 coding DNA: TGTGCCAGCAGCGCCGGGCCTAACTATGGCTACACCTTC. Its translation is CASSAGPNYGYTF.

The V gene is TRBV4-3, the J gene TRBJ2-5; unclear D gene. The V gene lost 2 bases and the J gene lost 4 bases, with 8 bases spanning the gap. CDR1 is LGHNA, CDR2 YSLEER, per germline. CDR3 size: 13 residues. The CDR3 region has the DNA TGCGCCAGCAGCCAAAGGGTTGGAGAGACCCAGTACTTC. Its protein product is CASSQRVGETQYF.

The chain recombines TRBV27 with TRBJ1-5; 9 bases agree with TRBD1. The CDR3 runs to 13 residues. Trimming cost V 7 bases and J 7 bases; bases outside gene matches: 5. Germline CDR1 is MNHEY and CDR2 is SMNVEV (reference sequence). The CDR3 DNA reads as TGTGCCAGCAAAGGGACAGGGCAGCAGCCCCAGCATTTT. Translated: CASKGTGQQPQHF.

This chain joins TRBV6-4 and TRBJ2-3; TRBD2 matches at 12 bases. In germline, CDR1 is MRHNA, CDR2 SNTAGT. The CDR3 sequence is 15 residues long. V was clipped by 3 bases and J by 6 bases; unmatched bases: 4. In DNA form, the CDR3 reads TGTGCCAGCAGTGAGACTAGCGGGAGAGAGGATACGCAGTATTTT. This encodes CASSETSGREDTQYF.

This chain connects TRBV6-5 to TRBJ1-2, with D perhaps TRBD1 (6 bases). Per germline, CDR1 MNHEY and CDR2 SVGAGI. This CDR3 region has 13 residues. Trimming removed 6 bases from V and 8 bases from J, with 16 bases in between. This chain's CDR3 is CASSPRGSGGYTF. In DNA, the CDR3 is TGTGCCAGCAGCCCCAGGGGATCCGGCGGCTACACCTTC.

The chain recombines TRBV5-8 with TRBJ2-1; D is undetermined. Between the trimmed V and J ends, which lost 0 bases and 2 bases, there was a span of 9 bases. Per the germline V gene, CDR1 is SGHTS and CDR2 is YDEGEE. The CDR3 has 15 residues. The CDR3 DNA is TGTGCCAGCAGCTTGGGGCCGACGGCCTACAATGAGCAGTTCTTC. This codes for CASSLGPTAYNEQFF.

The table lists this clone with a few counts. CDR3 region: CASSPETSGGPTDTQYF. The CDR3 DNA sequence: TGTGCCAGCAGCCCCGAGACTAGCGGGGGCCCCACAGATACGCAGTATTTT. The chain is built from TRBV14 and TRBJ2-3, with 12 bases matching TRBD2. The CDR3 contains 17 residues. V trimming: 4 bases; J trimming: 2 bases; junction bases outside the gene matches: 7. Germline V gene lookup returns CDR1 SGHDN and CDR2 FVKESK.

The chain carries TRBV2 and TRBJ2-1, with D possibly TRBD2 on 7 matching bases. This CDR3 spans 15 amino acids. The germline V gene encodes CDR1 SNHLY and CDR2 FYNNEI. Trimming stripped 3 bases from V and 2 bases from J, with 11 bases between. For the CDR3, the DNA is TGTGCCAGCAGTGAGGGCGGGGGCCCCTACAATGAGCAGTTCTTC. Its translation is CASSEGGGPYNEQFF.

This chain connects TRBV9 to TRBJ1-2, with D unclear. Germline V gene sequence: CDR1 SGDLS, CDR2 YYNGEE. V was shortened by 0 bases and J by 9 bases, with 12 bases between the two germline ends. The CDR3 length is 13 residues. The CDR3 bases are TGTGCCAGCAGCGTAGTACCAGGCCCAAGCTACACCTTC. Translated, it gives CASSVVPGPSYTF.

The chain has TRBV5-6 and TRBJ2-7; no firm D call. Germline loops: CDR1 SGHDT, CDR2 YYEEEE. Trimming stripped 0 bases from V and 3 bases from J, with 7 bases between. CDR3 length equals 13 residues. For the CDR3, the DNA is TGTGCCAGCAGCTTGGGGGCAAGCTACGAGCAGTACTTC. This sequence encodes CASSLGASYEQYF. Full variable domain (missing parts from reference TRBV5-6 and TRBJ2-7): DAGVTQSPTHLIKTRGQQVTLRCSPKSGHDTVSWYQQALGQGPQFIFQYYEEEERQRGNFPDRFSGHQFPNYSSELNVNALLLGDSALYLCASSLGASYEQYFGPGTRLTVT.

Here the CDR3 DNA reads TGTGCCAGCAGTGGGGGCCGTGGGGGGTACGAGCAGTACTTC. This translates into CASSGGRGGYEQYF. The chain employs TRBV2 and TRBJ2-7; D may be TRBD2 (6 bases). CDR1 SNHLY and CDR2 FYNNEI come from the germline V gene. With 4 bases removed from V and 4 bases from J, the gap between germline ends came to 14 bases. CDR3 length: 14 amino acids.

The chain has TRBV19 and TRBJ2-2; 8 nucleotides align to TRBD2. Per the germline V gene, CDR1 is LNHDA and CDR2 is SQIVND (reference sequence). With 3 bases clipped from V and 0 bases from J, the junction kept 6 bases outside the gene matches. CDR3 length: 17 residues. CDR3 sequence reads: CASSMSPAGANTGELFF. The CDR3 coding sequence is TGTGCCAGTAGTATGTCCCCAGCGGGGGCGAACACCGGGGAGCTGTTTTTT.

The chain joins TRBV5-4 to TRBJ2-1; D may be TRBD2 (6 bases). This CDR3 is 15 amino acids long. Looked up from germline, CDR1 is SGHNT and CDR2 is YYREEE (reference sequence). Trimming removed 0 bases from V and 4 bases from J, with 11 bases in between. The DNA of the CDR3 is TGTGCCAGCAGCTTGGCAGCGGGTCGGTACAATGAGCAGTTCTTC. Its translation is CASSLAAGRYNEQFF. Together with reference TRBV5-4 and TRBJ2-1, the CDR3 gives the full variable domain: ETGVTQSPTHLIKTRGQQVTLRCSSQSGHNTVSWYQQALGQGPQFIFQYYREEENGRGNFPPRFSGLQFPNYSSELNVNALELDDSALYLCASSLAAGRYNEQFFGPGTRLTVL.

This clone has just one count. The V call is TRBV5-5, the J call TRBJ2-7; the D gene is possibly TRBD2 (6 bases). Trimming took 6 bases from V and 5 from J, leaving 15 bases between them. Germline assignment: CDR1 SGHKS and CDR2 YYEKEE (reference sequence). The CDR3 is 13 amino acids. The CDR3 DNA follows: TGTGCCAGCATGGCGGAGGGGCCCCACGAGCAGTACTTC. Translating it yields CASMAEGPHEQYF.

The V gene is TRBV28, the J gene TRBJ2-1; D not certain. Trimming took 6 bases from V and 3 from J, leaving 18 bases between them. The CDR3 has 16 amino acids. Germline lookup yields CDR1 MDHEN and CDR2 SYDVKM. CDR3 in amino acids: CASRPRNPAIYNEQFF. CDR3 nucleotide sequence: TGTGCCAGCAGACCACGGAATCCCGCAATCTACAATGAGCAGTTCTTC.